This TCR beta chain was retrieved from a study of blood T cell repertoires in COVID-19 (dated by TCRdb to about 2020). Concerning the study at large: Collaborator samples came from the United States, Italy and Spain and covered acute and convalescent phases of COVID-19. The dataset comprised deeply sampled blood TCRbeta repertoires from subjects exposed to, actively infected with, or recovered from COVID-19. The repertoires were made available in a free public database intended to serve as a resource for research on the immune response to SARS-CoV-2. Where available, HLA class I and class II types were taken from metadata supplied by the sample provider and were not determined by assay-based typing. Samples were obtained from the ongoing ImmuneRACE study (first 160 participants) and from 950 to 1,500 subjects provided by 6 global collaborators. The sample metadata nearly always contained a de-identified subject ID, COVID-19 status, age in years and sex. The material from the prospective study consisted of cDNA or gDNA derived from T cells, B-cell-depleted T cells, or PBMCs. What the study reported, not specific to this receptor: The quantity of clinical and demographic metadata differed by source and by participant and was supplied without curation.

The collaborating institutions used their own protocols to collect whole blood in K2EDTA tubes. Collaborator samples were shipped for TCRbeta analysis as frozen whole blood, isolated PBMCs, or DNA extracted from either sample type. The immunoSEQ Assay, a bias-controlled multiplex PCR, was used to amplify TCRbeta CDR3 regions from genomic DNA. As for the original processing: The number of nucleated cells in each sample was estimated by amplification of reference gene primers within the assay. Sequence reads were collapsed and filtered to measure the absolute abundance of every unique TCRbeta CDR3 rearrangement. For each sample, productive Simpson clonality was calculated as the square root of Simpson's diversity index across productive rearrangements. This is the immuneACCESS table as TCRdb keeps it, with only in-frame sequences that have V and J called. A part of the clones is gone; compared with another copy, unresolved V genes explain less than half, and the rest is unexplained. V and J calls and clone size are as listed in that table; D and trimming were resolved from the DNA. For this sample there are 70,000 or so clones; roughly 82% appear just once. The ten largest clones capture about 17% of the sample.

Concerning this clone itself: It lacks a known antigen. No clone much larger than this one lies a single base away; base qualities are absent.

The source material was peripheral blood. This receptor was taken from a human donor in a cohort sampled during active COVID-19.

The DNA reads TGTGCCAGCAGCCGGCGGGCTAGCGGGGGAGTTCAGGAGACCCAGTACTTC. Its protein is CASSRRASGGVQETQYF. The chain is encoded by TRBV11-2 joined to TRBJ2-5; TRBD2 agrees with 10 junctional bases. Clipping removes 5 bases from V and 5 bases from J, with 14 as the unmatched junction base count. In the germline V gene, CDR1 corresponds to SGHAT and CDR2 to FQNNGV. The CDR3 spans 17 residues, from the cysteine through the phenylalanine. Only the CDR3 DNA stays, 51 bases, in frame from base 1.